Listed below are T cell receptor beta chains from one sample, sequenced in a study of blood T cell repertoires in COVID-19. Measured with immunoSEQ multiplex PCR; TCRdb has only the in-frame clones, and not every one. Seen here are approximately 32,000 clones, 70% to 90% observed once, and the top ten hold 20% to 30%. The specimen sequenced was peripheral blood. The receptor source for this set is a human donor in a cohort sampled during active COVID-19. Both conserved end residues are part of each CDR3. Fields, in order: V gene, J gene, clone size, D gene, CDR3 DNA, CDR3 protein. The D gene is left open where the match is weak. Clone size is shown for a subset of rows, as once, few, many or a class of expanded clone.

>TRBV5-6|TRBJ1-3|few|.
TGTGCCAGCAGCTGGCAGGGTACTGGAAACACCATATATTTT
CASSWQGTGNTIYF
>TRBV10-3|TRBJ1-2|.|TRBD1
TGTGCCACGCGACAGGGGGCCTTAAAGAATTATGGCTACACCTTC
CATRQGALKNYGYTF
>TRBV19|TRBJ2-7|.|TRBD2
TGTGCCAGTAGTCCGCGACTAGCGGGGGCGATAAGCTACGAGCAGTACTTC
CASSPRLAGAISYEQYF
>TRBV30|TRBJ2-7|few|TRBD1
TGTGCCTGGAGTAGAACCGGACAGGGAGAGACGCAGTACTTC
CAWSRTGQGETQYF
>TRBV4-2|TRBJ2-7|.|TRBD1
TGTGCCAGCAGCTCCCGGACAGGGGCCTACGAGCAGTACTTC
CASSSRTGAYEQYF
>TRBV18|TRBJ1-2|.|.
TGTGCCAGCTCACCATCGGGACACTTTTATGGCTACACCTTC
CASSPSGHFYGYTF
>TRBV6-5|TRBJ1-1|.|.
TGTGCCAGCAGTCGGGAGGGAGGGGGGAACACTGAAGCTTTCTTT
CASSREGGGNTEAFF
>TRBV4-2|TRBJ2-5|.|TRBD2
TGTGCCAGCAGCCGAAGCGGGGCCCCAGGGGAGACCCAGTACTTC
CASSRSGAPGETQYF
>TRBV9|TRBJ1-2|.|.
TGTGCCAGCAGCTCCGAAATGGGGAGGAACTATGGCTACACCTTC
CASSSEMGRNYGYTF
>TRBV5-5|TRBJ2-3|.|.
TGTGCCAGCAGCCTGAGGACGTCAGGGGATACGCAGTATTTT
CASSLRTSGDTQYF
>TRBV9|TRBJ2-3|.|TRBD2
TGTGCCAGCAGCCGGACTAGCGGGGGGACCTCAGATACGCAGTATTTT
CASSRTSGGTSDTQYF
>TRBV5-4|TRBJ1-6|once|TRBD1
TGTGCCAGCAGCTTGGCCCCCGGGACAGGCAATAATTCACCCCTCCACTTT
CASSLAPGTGNNSPLHF
>TRBV5-1|TRBJ2-3|.|TRBD1
TGCGCCAGCAGCGTCCGGGACAGCCCCTTCACAGATACGCAGTATTTT
CASSVRDSPFTDTQYF
>TRBV2|TRBJ1-2|once|.
TGTGCCAGCAGGGGGGGGCAGGACCCTAACTATGGCTACACCTTC
CASRGGQDPNYGYTF